These 19 T cell receptor beta chains were all obtained from the same sample, sequenced in a study of T cells in Graves' hyperthyroidism and ophthalmopathy. From RNA transcripts, TCR beta CDR3 regions were amplified. HTBI primers were the set used in a first-round RT-PCR of the TCR CDR3. TCRdb called the multiplex PCR reads again in MiXCR, with one record for every CDR3 protein. This table holds more than 150,000 distinct CDR3 sequences, about 18% found once. The source material was blood. Receptors were obtained from a woman aged 45-65 years with Graves' hyperthyroidism.

This rearrangement joins TRBV28 to TRBJ2-2, with D possibly TRBD2 on 6 matching bases. The V end lost 3 bases, the J end lost 6 bases, and 11 bases lay between the germline ends. Germline CDR1 is MDHEN and CDR2 is SYDVKM. The CDR3 sequence is 14 residues long. Here the CDR3 DNA reads TGTGCCAGCAGTTTGTCTAGCGCGTCCGGGGAGCTGTTTTTT. This sequence encodes CASSLSSASGELFF.

This clonotype was picked up many times. This chain connects TRBV27 to TRBJ1-2; 8 bases fit TRBD1. Germline loops: CDR1 MNHEY, CDR2 SMNVEV (reference sequence). This CDR3 contains 13 residues. V trimming: 2 bases; J trimming: 7 bases; junction bases outside the gene matches: 3. DNA for the CDR3: TGTGCCAGCAGTTTAATTCAGGGGGCTGGCTACACCTTC. Translating it yields CASSLIQGAGYTF.

This clonotype was seen more than once but under ten times. The chain carries TRBV5-4 and TRBJ2-4; the D is unclear. With 0 bases removed from V and 8 bases from J, the gap between germline ends came to 12 bases. This CDR3 is built from 14 residues. Germline loops: CDR1 SGHNT, CDR2 YYREEE (reference sequence). CDR3 residues: CASSLAFVEDIQYF. CDR3 coding DNA: TGTGCCAGCAGCTTGGCCTTTGTGGAAGACATTCAGTACTTC.

This clonotype was found many times. V and J are TRBV6-2 or TRBV6-3 and TRBJ1-2; D may be TRBD1 (6 bases). Trimming removed 2 bases at V and 8 bases at J, with 18 bases between. CDR1 is MNHEY, CDR2 SVGEGT, per germline. CDR3 length: 15 residues. CDR3 sequence: CASSYRGPSFWGYTF. The CDR3 nucleotides read TGTGCCAGCAGTTACCGGGGGCCCTCCTTTTGGGGCTACACCTTC.

This clonotype was seen more than once but under ten times. This chain connects TRBV18 to TRBJ2-1; D is uncertain. CDR3 length equals 14 residues. Trimming took 4 bases from V and 8 from J, leaving 15 bases between them. Germline V CDR1 and CDR2: KGHSH, LQKENI. The CDR3 is CASSLNLPGDEQFF. DNA for the CDR3: TGTGCCAGCTCACTGAACCTTCCGGGCGATGAGCAGTTCTTC.

The rearrangement uses TRBV6-5 and TRBJ2-3; D is possibly TRBD2 (5 bases). Trimming pared 4 bases from V and 3 bases from J, leaving 11 bases between. This CDR3 is 14 amino acids long. The germline CDR1 and CDR2 sequences are MNHEY and SVGAGI. The CDR3 loop reads CASSLGLLTDTQYF. The CDR3 DNA reads TGTGCCAGCAGTTTAGGACTGCTAACAGATACGCAGTATTTT.

This clonotype was found many times. The chain recombines TRBV28 with TRBJ2-7, with 11 bases lining up with TRBD2. The V segment lost 2 bases and the J segment 4 bases; nucleotides outside the gene matches: 7. Germline CDR1 reads MDHEN; CDR2 reads SYDVKM. The CDR3 has 16 amino acids. The CDR3 nucleotides are TGTGCCAGCAGTTTAGGGGTAGCGGGGGGGTTTTACGAGCAGTACTTC. Translated, it gives CASSLGVAGGFYEQYF. Together with reference TRBV28 and TRBJ2-7, the CDR3 gives the full variable domain: DVKVTQSSRYLVKRTGEKVFLECVQDMDHENMFWYRQDPGLGLRLIYFSYDVKMKEKGDIPEGYSVSREKKERFSLILESASTNQTSMYLCASSLGVAGGFYEQYFGPGTRLTVT.

This clonotype was counted at least ten times. The chain carries TRBV6-1 and TRBJ2-7, with D perhaps given as TRBD1 or TRBD2 (5 bases each). This CDR3 comprises 15 residues. V gave up 6 bases and J gave up 2 bases, with 17 bases separating them. Germline V gene lookup returns CDR1 MNHNS and CDR2 SASEGT. CDR3 protein: CASSTRDGGAYEQYF. The CDR3 bases are TGTGCCAGCAGCACGAGGGACGGTGGAGCCTACGAGCAGTACTTC.

In its sample, this clonotype was seen many times. The chain has TRBV5-6 and TRBJ2-4, with 9 bases matching TRBD2. The V and J ends lost 4 bases and 7 bases, in that order; junction bases with no gene match: 9. This CDR3 is built from 15 residues. Per the germline V gene, CDR1 is SGHDT and CDR2 is YYEEEE. CDR3 coding DNA: TGTGCCAGCAGCCCCTTGGGTAGCGGGGGTAACATTCAGTACTTC. Translation: CASSPLGSGGNIQYF.

This chain links TRBV28 with TRBJ1-2; tentative D call: TRBD1 (6 bases). Deletions cut 6 bases from V and 1 base from J, with 12 bases between. Per germline, CDR1 MDHEN and CDR2 SYDVKM. The CDR3 runs to 14 residues. Here the CDR3 reads CASRGGGYNYGYTF. DNA for the CDR3: TGTGCCAGCAGGGGAGGGGGATATAACTATGGCTACACCTTC.

This clonotype was seen at least ten times. The chain links TRBV6-2 or TRBV6-3 to TRBJ1-1; no clear D. Trimming took 0 bases from V and 1 from J, leaving 6 bases between them. The germline gives CDR1 MNHEY, CDR2 SVGEGT. The CDR3 loop spans 14 amino acids. CDR3 nucleotide sequence: TGTGCCAGCAGTTACTCGAGACAGAACACTGAAGCTTTCTTT. Its translation: CASSYSRQNTEAFF.

CDR3 DNA: TGTGCCAGCAGTTTACGCGGCCACCACTACGAGCAGTACTTC. Its translation: CASSLRGHHYEQYF. V gene TRBV12-3 or TRBV12-4 combines with J gene TRBJ2-7; D is uncertain. CDR3 length: 14 amino acids. The V gene lost 2 bases and the J gene lost 3 bases, with 11 bases spanning the gap.

This sequence joins TRBV28 and TRBJ1-1; unclear D gene. V was shortened by 5 bases and J by 4 bases, with 17 bases between the two germline ends. This CDR3 spans 15 amino acids. Germline lookup yields CDR1 MDHEN and CDR2 SYDVKM. The CDR3 is CASSLLLGSGTEAFF. CDR3 coding DNA: TGTGCCAGCAGTCTACTCCTGGGGAGTGGCACTGAAGCTTTCTTT.

This chain connects TRBV27 to TRBJ1-1; tentative D call: TRBD1 (5 bases). The V end lost 5 bases, the J end lost 1 base, and 8 bases lay between the germline ends. Germline V gene data show CDR1 as MNHEY and CDR2 as SMNVEV (reference sequence). The CDR3 totals 13 residues. CDR3 nucleotides: TGTGCCAGCAGTGTAACAGGGAACACTGAAGCTTTCTTT. As protein: CASSVTGNTEAFF.

This clonotype was seen at least ten times. J is TRBJ1-1 and V is TRBV7-9, with D possibly matching TRBD1 (5 bases). There are 17 residues in the CDR3. V lost 1 base to trimming and J lost 1 base, with 16 bases between them. Germline lookup yields CDR1 SEHNR and CDR2 FQNEAQ (reference sequence). CDR3 DNA sequence: TGTGCCAGCAGCTTAGGACAGAGCGATTACCGGAACACTGAAGCTTTCTTT. Residues: CASSLGQSDYRNTEAFF.

There are many counts of this clonotype. The chain couples TRBV9 to TRBJ1-1, with D perhaps TRBD1 (5 bases). The CDR3 has 14 amino acids. Trimming removed 3 bases at V and 1 base at J, with 10 bases between. CDR1 and CDR2 from the germline V gene are SGDLS and YYNGEE. The CDR3 sequence is CASSEGTTNTEAFF. In DNA, the CDR3 is TGTGCCAGCAGCGAGGGGACTACGAACACTGAAGCTTTCTTT.

This clonotype was observed at least ten times. The rearrangement uses TRBV12-5 and TRBJ2-7, with a weak D call TRBD1 (5 bases). This CDR3 has 15 amino acids. V was trimmed by 1 base and J by 2 bases, leaving 12 bases between them. Germline lookup yields CDR1 LGHNT and CDR2 FRNRAP. The CDR3 is CASGLAGNGAYEQYF. The DNA for the CDR3 is TGTGCTAGTGGTTTGGCAGGGAATGGGGCCTACGAGCAGTACTTC.

This clonotype occurred many times. This rearrangement joins TRBV7-9 to TRBJ2-3, with 8 bases fitting TRBD1. This CDR3 is 16 amino acids long. With V trimmed by 5 bases and J by 4 bases, 11 bases remained unmatched. Germline V gene sequence: CDR1 SEHNR, CDR2 FQNEAQ (reference sequence). This CDR3 is CASSRKAGTGPDTQYF. The CDR3 DNA reads as TGTGCCAGCAGCCGAAAGGCCGGGACAGGCCCAGATACGCAGTATTTT. Using reference TRBV7-9 and TRBJ2-3 for the parts outside the CDR3, the full variable domain is DTGVSQNPRHKITKRGQNVTFRCDPISEHNRLYWYRQTLGQGPEFLTYFQNEAQLEKSRLLSDRFSAERPKGSFSTLEIQRTEQGDSAMYLCASSRKAGTGPDTQYFGPGTRLTVL.

This chain uses TRBV19 with TRBJ1-5; D is perhaps TRBD1 (5 bases). The CDR3 loop spans 13 amino acids. Trimming removed 2 bases at V and 9 bases at J, with 11 bases between. CDR1 is LNHDA and CDR2 is SQIVND in the germline V gene (reference sequence). The CDR3 sequence is CASSISGWAPQHF. In nucleotides, the CDR3 is TGTGCCAGTAGTATATCAGGGTGGGCGCCCCAGCATTTT.